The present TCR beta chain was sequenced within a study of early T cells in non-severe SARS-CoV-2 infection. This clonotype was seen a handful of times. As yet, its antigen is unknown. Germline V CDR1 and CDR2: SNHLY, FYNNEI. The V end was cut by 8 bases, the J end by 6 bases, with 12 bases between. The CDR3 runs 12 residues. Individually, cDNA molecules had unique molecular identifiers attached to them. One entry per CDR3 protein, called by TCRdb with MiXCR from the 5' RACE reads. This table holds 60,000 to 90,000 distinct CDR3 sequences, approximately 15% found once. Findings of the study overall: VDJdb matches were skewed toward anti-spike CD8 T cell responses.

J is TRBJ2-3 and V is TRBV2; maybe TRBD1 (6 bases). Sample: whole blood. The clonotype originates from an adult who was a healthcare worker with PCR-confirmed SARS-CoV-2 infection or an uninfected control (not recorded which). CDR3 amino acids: CASWGRQDTQYF. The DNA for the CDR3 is TGTGCCAGCTGGGGGCGACAGGATACGCAGTATTTT.